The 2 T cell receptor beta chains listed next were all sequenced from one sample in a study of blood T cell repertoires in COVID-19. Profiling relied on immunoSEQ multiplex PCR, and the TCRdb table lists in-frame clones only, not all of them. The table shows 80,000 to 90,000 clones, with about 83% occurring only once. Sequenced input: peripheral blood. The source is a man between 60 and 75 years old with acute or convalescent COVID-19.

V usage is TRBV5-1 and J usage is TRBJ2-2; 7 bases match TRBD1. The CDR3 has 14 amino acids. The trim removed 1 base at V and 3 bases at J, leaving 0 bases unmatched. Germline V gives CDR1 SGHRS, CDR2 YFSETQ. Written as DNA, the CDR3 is TGCGCCAGCAGCTTGCAGGGGGACACCGGGGAGCTGTTTTTT. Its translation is CASSLQGDTGELFF.

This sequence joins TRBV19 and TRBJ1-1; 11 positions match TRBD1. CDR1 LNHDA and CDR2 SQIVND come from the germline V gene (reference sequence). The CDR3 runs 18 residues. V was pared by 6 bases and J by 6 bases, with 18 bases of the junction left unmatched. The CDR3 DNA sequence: TGTGCCAGTAGGCTGACGGACAGGGGGCTACGACGAGGCTCTGAAGCTTTCTTT. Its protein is CASRLTDRGLRRGSEAFF.